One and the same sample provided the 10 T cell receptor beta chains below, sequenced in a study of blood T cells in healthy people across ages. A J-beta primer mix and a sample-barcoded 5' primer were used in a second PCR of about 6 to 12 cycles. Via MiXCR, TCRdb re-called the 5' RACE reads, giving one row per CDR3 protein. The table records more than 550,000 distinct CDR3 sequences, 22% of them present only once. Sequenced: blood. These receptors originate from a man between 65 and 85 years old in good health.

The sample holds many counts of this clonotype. The DNA for the CDR3 is TGTGCCAGCTCACCTAAGGGCTCTCAGGGCTATGGCTACACCTTC. Translating gives CASSPKGSQGYGYTF. The chain has TRBV18 and TRBJ1-2, with D possibly being TRBD1 (5 bases). The CDR3 is 15 residues long. Germline V gives CDR1 KGHSH, CDR2 LQKENI. V lost 3 bases and J lost 4, with 15 bases in between.

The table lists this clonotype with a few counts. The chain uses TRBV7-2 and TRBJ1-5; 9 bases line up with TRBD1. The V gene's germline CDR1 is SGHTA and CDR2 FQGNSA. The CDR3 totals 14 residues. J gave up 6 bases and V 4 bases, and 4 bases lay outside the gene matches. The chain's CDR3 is CASSWTGDTQPQHF. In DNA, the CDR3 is TGTGCCAGCAGCTGGACAGGGGATACTCAGCCCCAGCATTTT. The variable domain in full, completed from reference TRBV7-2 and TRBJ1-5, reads GAGVSQSPSNKVTEKGKDVELRCDPISGHTALYWYRQSLGQGLEFLIYFQGNSAPDKSGLPSDRFSAERTGGSVSTLTIQRTQQEDSAVYLCASSWTGDTQPQHFGDGTRLSIL.

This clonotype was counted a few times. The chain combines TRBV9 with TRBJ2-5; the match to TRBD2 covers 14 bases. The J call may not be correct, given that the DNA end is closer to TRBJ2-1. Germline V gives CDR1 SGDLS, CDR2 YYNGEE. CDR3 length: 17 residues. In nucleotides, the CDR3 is TGTGCCAGCAGCCAATCGGGACTAGCGGGAGTATCCAATGAGCAGTTCTTC. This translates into CASSQSGLAGVSNEQFF.

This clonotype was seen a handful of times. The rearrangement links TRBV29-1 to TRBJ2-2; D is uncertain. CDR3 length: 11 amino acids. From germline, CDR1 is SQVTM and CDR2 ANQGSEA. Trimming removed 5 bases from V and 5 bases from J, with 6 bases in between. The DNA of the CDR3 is TGCAGCGTTCGGGTAACCGGGGAGCTGTTTTTT. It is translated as CSVRVTGELFF.

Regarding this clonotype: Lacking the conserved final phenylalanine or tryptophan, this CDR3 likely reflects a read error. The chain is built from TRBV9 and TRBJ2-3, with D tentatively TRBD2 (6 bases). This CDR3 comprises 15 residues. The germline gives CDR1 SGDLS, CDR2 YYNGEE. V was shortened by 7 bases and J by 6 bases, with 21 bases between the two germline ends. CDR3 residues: CASGVGSGPQDTQYL. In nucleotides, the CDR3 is TGTGCCAGCGGGGTTGGTAGCGGACCGCAGGATACGCAGTATCTT.

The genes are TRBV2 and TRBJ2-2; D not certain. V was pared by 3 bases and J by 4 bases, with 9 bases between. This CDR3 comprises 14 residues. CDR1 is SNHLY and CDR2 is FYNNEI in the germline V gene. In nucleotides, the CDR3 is TGTGCCAGCAGTGAGTTTCTTGGCACCGGGGAGCTGTTTTTT. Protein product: CASSEFLGTGELFF.

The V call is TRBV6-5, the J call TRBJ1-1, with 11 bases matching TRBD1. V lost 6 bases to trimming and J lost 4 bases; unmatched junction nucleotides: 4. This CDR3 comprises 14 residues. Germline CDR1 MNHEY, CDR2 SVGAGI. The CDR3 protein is CASRDGTGGTEAFF. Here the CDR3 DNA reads TGTGCCAGCAGGGATGGGACAGGGGGCACTGAAGCTTTCTTT.

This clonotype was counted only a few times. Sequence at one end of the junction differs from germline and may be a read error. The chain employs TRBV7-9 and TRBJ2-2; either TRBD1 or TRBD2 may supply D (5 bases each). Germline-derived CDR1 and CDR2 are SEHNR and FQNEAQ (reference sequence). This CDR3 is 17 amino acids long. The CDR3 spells CASSTIQAPLNTGKLFF. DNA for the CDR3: TGTGCCAGCAGCACTATACAGGCGCCACTGAACACCGGGAAGCTGTTTTTT.

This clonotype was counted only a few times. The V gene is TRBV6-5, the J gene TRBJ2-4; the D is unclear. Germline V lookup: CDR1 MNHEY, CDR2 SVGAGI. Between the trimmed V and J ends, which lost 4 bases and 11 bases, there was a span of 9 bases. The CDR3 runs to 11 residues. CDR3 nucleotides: TGTGCCAGCAGTTCCAGACGAGTTCAGTACTTC. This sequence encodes CASSSRRVQYF.

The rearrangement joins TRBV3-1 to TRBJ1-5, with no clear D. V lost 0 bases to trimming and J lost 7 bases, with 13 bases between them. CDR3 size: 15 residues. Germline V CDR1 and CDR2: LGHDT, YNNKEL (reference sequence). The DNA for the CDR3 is TGTGCCAGCAGCCAAGATTCTGGGGAATGGCAGCCCCAGCATTTT. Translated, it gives CASSQDSGEWQPQHF.